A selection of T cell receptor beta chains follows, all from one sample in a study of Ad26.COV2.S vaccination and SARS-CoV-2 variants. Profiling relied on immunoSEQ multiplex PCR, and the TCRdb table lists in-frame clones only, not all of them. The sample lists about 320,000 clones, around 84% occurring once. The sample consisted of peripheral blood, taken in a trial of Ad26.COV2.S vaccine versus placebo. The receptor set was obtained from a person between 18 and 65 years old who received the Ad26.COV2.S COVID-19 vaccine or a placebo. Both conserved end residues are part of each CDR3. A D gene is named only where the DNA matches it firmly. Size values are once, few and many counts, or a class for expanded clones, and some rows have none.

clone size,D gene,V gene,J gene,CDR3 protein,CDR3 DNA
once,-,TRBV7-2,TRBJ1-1,CASSLGTEAFF,TGTGCCAGCAGCTTGGGTACTGAAGCTTTCTTT
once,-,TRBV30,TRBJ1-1,CAWGRRARNTEAFF,TGTGCCTGGGGGCGCCGGGCCAGGAACACTGAAGCTTTCTTT
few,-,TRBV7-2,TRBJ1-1,CASSPGISDTEAFF,TGTGCCAGCAGCCCCGGGATATCGGACACTGAAGCTTTCTTT
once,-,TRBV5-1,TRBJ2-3,CASSFSPDMGNTQYF,TGCGCCAGCAGCTTCTCCCCGGATATGGGTAATACGCAGTATTTT
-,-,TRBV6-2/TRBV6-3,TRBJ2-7,CASSYSFSTGYETYEQYF,TGTGCCAGCAGTTACTCGTTCTCAACAGGATACGAGACCTACGAGCAGTACTTC
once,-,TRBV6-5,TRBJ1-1,CASSYSGTANTEAFF,TGTGCCAGCAGTTACTCGGGGACGGCGAACACTGAAGCTTTCTTT
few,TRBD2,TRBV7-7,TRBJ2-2,CASSPLSSGGAVGELFF,TGTGCCAGCAGCCCCCTCTCTAGCGGGGGGGCTGTCGGGGAGCTGTTTTTT
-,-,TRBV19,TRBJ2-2,CASKKASNTGELFF,TGTGCCAGTAAAAAAGCCTCGAACACCGGGGAGCTGTTTTTT
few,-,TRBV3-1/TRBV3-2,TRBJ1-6,CASSHNPIYLYNSPLHF,TGTGCCAGCAGCCACAATCCCATTTACCTCTATAATTCACCCCTCCACTTT
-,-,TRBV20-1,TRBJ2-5,CSATGSETQYF,TGCAGTGCTACCGGTAGTGAGACCCAGTACTTC
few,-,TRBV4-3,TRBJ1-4,CASSQEARGGEKLFF,TGCGCCAGCAGCCAAGAGGCCAGGGGAGGTGAAAAACTGTTTTTT
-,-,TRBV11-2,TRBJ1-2,CASSLVTADPDSGYTF,TGTGCCAGCAGCTTAGTGACAGCCGATCCCGATTCTGGCTACACCTTC
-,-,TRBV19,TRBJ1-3,CASRTSSRVSGNTIYF,TGTGCCAGTAGAACATCCTCCCGGGTCTCTGGAAACACCATATATTTT
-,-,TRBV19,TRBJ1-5,CASNLGTYDQPQHF,TGTGCCAGTAATCTCGGGACCTACGATCAGCCCCAGCATTTT
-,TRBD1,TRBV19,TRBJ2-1,CASSIGTGGASPYNEQFF,TGTGCCAGTAGTATTGGGACAGGGGGCGCAAGTCCCTACAATGAGCAGTTCTTC
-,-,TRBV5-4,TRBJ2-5,CASSLKEGGETQYF,TGTGCCAGCAGCTTAAAGGAAGGGGGAGAGACCCAGTACTTC
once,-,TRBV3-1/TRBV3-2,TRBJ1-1,CASSQAHEAFF,TGTGCCAGCAGCCAAGCTCATGAAGCTTTCTTT
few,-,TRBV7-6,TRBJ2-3,CASSLPRGNTDTQYF,TGTGCCAGCAGCTTACCTCGGGGGAACACAGATACGCAGTATTTT
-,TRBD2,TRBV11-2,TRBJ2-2,CASSLVTSGGPGELFF,TGTGCCAGCAGCTTAGTGACTAGCGGGGGACCTGGGGAGCTGTTTTTT
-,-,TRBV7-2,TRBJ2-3,CASSLRPRPTDTQYF,TGTGCCAGCAGCCTACGCCCCCGCCCCACAGATACGCAGTATTTT